Each of the 9 T cell receptor beta chains below was sequenced from the same sample in a study of regulatory T cells in long-lasting Graves disease. The TCR beta library used iRepertoire HTBI primers with Arm-PCR amplification of CDR3. One entry per CDR3 protein results from TCRdb running MiXCR on the multiplex PCR reads. Of 400,000 to 550,000 distinct CDR3 sequences detected, around 15% appear once; the ten largest clones hold about 10%. The time point here: newly diagnosed GD, antithyroid drugs for less than 3 months. Generation of the TCR library employed RNA extracted from PBMCs. This same sample was also taken into another study, of T cells in Graves' hyperthyroidism and ophthalmopathy.

The sample here was peripheral blood mononuclear cells (PBMCs), taken at new diagnosis, from a patient treated with antithyroid drugs. Every receptor here comes from a woman aged 25 to 39 with Graves disease.

In this sample, this clonotype turned up many times. This chain uses TRBV6-2 or TRBV6-3 with TRBJ2-7, with D possibly matching TRBD1 (7 bases). The CDR3 contains 16 residues. CDR1 is MNHEY and CDR2 is SVGEGT in the germline V gene. V shed 7 bases and J shed 3 bases, with 22 bases lying between them. This CDR3 reads CASTRGPRDLFYEQYF. The CDR3 region has the DNA TGTGCCAGCACTAGGGGGCCGCGGGACTTATTCTACGAGCAGTACTTC.

The sample holds one count of this clonotype. The chain has TRBV2 and TRBJ2-7; D is uncertain. Trimming removed 7 bases from V and 3 bases from J, with 13 bases in between. The CDR3 runs 13 residues. The V gene's germline CDR1 is SNHLY and CDR2 FYNNEI. The CDR3 DNA reads as TGTGCCAGCAAGAAGTTAGCTATCTACGAGCAGTACTTC. Translated: CASKKLAIYEQYF.

This clonotype was seen repeatedly, ten times or more. The J gene is TRBJ2-5, the V gene TRBV27, with D perhaps TRBD2 (5 bases). Germline values: CDR1 MNHEY, CDR2 SMNVEV (reference sequence). The germline V and J ends were trimmed by 5 bases and 1 base, with 11 bases remaining between them. This CDR3 is built from 14 residues. CDR3 sequence reads: CASSNRLPQETQYF. In DNA, the CDR3 is TGTGCCAGCAGTAACCGACTACCCCAAGAGACCCAGTACTTC.

The chain joins TRBV4-3 to TRBJ2-1, with 8 bases matching TRBD2. V was clipped by 1 base and J by 4 bases; unmatched bases: 6. The germline gives CDR1 LGHNA, CDR2 YSLEER. The CDR3 totals 16 residues. The CDR3 region has the DNA TGCGCCAGCAGCCAAGGAGCCGGGACTAGGTACAATGAGCAGTTCTTC. It specifies CASSQGAGTRYNEQFF.

This clonotype has ten or more counts. This rearrangement joins TRBV20-1 to TRBJ1-2; D is unclear. The V end was cut by 2 bases, the J end by 6 bases, with 13 bases between. The CDR3 length is 13 residues. Germline V lookup: CDR1 DFQATT, CDR2 SNEGSKA (reference sequence). CDR3: CSARPYGDNGYTF. The CDR3 region has the DNA TGCAGTGCTAGACCCTATGGGGATAATGGCTACACCTTC.

J is TRBJ1-1 and V is TRBV18; D gene uncertain. This CDR3 comprises 15 residues. Germline V lookup: CDR1 KGHSH, CDR2 LQKENI. V gave up 4 bases and J gave up 8 bases, with 20 bases separating them. The CDR3 sequence is CASSLFQVVSTEAFF. CDR3 DNA: TGTGCCAGCTCACTCTTCCAGGTAGTGAGCACCGAAGCTTTCTTT.

With regard to this clonotype: A much larger clone lies one base from this, so it may be a read error. The rearrangement uses TRBV20-1 and TRBJ1-6; no clear D. The CDR3 has 16 amino acids. Germline V lookup: CDR1 DFQATT, CDR2 SNEGSKA (reference sequence). DNA for the CDR3: TGCAGTGCTAGAGACCCAAGAGCGGTGTGGCGGTCACCCCGCCACTTT. Its translation is CSARDPRAVWRSPRHF.

This clonotype was found many times. Here the CDR3 DNA reads TGTGCCAGCAGTTCACCCGACGGGATCTTTGAGGGCTACACCTTC. Amino acids: CASSSPDGIFEGYTF. The V and J genes are TRBV28 and TRBJ1-2; D is unclear. Looked up from germline, CDR1 is MDHEN and CDR2 is SYDVKM. Trimming left V 4 bases short and J 8 bases short, with 20 bases between. The CDR3 is 15 amino acids.

This clonotype has only a few counts. The V and J genes are TRBV6-5 and TRBJ1-5, with D unresolved. V was trimmed by 4 bases and J by 3 bases, leaving 16 bases between them. The CDR3 is 16 amino acids. The V gene's germline CDR1 is MNHEY and CDR2 SVGAGI. The CDR3 here is CASSSSRTYINQPQHF. In DNA, the CDR3 is TGTGCCAGCAGTTCTTCCAGGACTTATATCAATCAGCCCCAGCATTTT.